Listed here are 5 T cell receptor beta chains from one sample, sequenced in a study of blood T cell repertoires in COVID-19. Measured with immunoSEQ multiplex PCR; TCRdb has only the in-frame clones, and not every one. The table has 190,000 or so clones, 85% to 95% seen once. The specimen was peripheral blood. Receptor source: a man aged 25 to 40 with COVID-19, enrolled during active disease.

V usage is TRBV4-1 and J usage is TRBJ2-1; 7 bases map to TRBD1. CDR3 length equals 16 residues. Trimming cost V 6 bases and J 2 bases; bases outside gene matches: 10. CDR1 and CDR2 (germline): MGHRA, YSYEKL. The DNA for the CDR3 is TGCGCCAGCAGTGATTCGAAGGGGGCGACCTACAATGAGCAGTTCTTC. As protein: CASSDSKGATYNEQFF.

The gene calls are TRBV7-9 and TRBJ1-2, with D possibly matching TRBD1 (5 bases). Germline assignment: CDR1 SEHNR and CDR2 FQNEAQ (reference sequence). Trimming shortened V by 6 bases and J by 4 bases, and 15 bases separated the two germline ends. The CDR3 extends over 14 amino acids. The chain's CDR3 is CASSIRTSVYGYTF. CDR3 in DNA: TGTGCCAGCAGTATTAGGACATCCGTCTATGGCTACACCTTC.

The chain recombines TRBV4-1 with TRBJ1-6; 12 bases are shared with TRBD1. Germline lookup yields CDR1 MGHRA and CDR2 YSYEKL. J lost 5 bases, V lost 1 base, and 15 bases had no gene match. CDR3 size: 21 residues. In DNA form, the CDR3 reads TGCGCCAGCAGCCAAGGACCCCGGGACAGGGGGCTTCCGCTCAATAATTCACCCCTCCACTTT. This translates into CASSQGPRDRGLPLNNSPLHF.

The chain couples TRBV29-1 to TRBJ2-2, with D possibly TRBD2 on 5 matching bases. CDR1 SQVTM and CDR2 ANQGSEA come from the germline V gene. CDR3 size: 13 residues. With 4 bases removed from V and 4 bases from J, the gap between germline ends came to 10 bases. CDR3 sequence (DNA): TGCAGCGTTGGCGGGCTTTTCACCGGGGAGCTGTTTTTT. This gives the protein CSVGGLFTGELFF.

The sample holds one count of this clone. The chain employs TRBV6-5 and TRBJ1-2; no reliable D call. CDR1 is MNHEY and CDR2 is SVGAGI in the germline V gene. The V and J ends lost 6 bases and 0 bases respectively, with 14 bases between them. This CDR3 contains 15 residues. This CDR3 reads CASSPRHPANYGYTF. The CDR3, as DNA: TGTGCCAGCAGCCCCCGACACCCTGCTAACTATGGCTACACCTTC.